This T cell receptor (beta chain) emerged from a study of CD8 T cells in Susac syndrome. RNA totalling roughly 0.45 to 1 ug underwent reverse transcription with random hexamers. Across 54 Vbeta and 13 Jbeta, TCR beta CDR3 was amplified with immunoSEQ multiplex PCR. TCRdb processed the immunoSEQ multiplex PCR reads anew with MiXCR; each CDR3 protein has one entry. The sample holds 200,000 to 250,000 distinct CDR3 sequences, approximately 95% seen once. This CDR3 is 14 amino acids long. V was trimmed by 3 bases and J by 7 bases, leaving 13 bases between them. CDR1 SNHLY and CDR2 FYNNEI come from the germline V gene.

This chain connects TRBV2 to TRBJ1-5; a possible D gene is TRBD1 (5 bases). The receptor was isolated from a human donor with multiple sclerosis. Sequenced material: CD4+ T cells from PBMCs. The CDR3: CASSDSGGNQPQHF. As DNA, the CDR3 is TGTGCCAGCAGTGATTCGGGGGGGAACCAGCCCCAGCATTTT.